This TCR beta chain was profiled in a study of siplizumab effects on memory and regulatory T cells. In germline, CDR1 is MDHEN, CDR2 SYDVKM. The trim removed 3 bases at V and 4 bases at J, leaving 6 bases unmatched. This CDR3 region has 14 residues. TCRdb keeps only in-frame clones here, not all; method: immunoSEQ multiplex PCR. This table has tens of thousands of clones, over 90% appearing once. The receptor was isolated from a human donor in good health. The gene calls are TRBV28 and TRBJ2-7; TRBD2 aligns across 7 bases. Sequenced: CD8+ T cells sorted from blood. CDR3 protein: CASSFLAGEYEQYF. CDR3 in DNA: TGTGCCAGCAGTTTTCTGGCGGGAGAATACGAGCAGTACTTC.